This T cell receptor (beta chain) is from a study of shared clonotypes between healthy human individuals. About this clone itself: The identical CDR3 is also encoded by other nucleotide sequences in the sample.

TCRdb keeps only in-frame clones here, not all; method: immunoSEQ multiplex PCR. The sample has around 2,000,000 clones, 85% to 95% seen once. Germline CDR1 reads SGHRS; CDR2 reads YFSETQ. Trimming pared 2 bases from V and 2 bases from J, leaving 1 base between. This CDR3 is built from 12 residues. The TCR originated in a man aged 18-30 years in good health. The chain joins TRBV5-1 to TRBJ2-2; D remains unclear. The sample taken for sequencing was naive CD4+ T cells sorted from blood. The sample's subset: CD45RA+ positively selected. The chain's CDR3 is CASSLNTGELFF. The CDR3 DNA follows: TGCGCCAGCAGCTTAAACACCGGGGAGCTGTTTTTT.